These T cell receptor beta chains were read from a single sample in a study of vaccination effects on CD4 cells after COVID-19. Their antigens remain unidentified. This table comes from immunoSEQ multiplex PCR, and its TCRdb copy is limited to in-frame clones, with some not included. This table has about 16,000 clones, about 80% appearing once. Sequenced material: CD4+ T cells from PBMCs cultured with HCoV-NL63 spike peptides, taken after COVID-19 vaccination. These receptors were taken from a human donor who received a COVID-19 vaccine. CDR3s include the opening cysteine and the closing phenylalanine or tryptophan. D genes are given only for firm matches. Where a row states a size, it is once, few, many or the class of an expanded clone; other rows omit it.

size: .; J: TRBJ2-7; D: .; V: TRBV7-2; DNA: TGTGCCAGCAGCTTCGGCACCACCTACGAGCAGTACTTC; CDR3: CASSFGTTYEQYF
size: few; J: TRBJ1-3; D: .; V: TRBV29-1; DNA: TGCAGCGTTGAAGTTGGGGACACCATATATTTT; CDR3: CSVEVGDTIYF
size: .; J: TRBJ1-2; D: .; V: TRBV29-1; DNA: TGCAGCGTTGAGGGGTATGGTAGGGGAAGGAATGGCTACACCTTC; CDR3: CSVEGYGRGRNGYTF
size: .; J: TRBJ2-3; D: .; V: TRBV5-1; DNA: TGCGCCAGCAGCTTGGCTGCAGCTGCCGGCACAGATACGCAGTATTTT; CDR3: CASSLAAAAGTDTQYF
size: .; J: TRBJ2-1; D: .; V: TRBV19; DNA: TGTGCCACCCGGGAGCACAGGGGCCCTAACAATGAGCAGTTCTTC; CDR3: CATREHRGPNNEQFF
size: .; J: TRBJ2-3; D: TRBD2; V: TRBV7-2; DNA: TGTGCCAGCAGCCACGGGACTAGCGGGAGTTGGGGCACAGATACGCAGTATTTT; CDR3: CASSHGTSGSWGTDTQYF
size: .; J: TRBJ2-1; D: TRBD1; V: TRBV7-2; DNA: TGTGCCAGCAGCTCTCCCGGGACAGTCATCAATGAGCAGTTCTTC; CDR3: CASSSPGTVINEQFF
size: .; J: TRBJ2-1; D: TRBD2; V: TRBV4-2; DNA: TGTGCCAGCAGCCAAGATATCCTAGCGGGTGAGCAGTTCTTC; CDR3: CASSQDILAGEQFF
size: .; J: TRBJ1-5; D: .; V: TRBV27; DNA: TGTGCCAGCAGTTTATTGTTCCCAGGGAATTGGCTCATTAGCAATCAGCCCCAGCATTTT; CDR3: CASSLLFPGNWLISNQPQHF
size: .; J: TRBJ2-1; D: .; V: TRBV12-3/TRBV12-4; DNA: TGTGCCAGCAGTTTTGGCGGGGCCGGGCAGTTCTTC; CDR3: CASSFGGAGQFF
size: .; J: TRBJ1-4; D: .; V: TRBV7-9; DNA: TGTGCCAGCAGCTCAGGCGCCAATGAAAAACTGTTTTTT; CDR3: CASSSGANEKLFF
size: .; J: TRBJ1-1; D: .; V: TRBV5-1; DNA: TGCGCCAGCAGCAGATACCCCGGGACTTTGAACACTGAAGCTTTCTTT; CDR3: CASSRYPGTLNTEAFF
size: .; J: TRBJ2-1; D: TRBD2; V: TRBV20-1; DNA: TGCAGTGCTAGTACTACGGGGGGAGGGTCCTACAATGAGCAGTTCTTC; CDR3: CSASTTGGGSYNEQFF
size: few; J: TRBJ1-5; D: .; V: TRBV7-8; DNA: TGTGCCAGCAGCTGGGGGAGCTATAGCAATCAGCCCCAGCATTTT; CDR3: CASSWGSYSNQPQHF
size: few; J: TRBJ1-1; D: .; V: TRBV11-2; DNA: TGTGCCAGCAGCTTAGATCGCACTGAAGCTTTCTTT; CDR3: CASSLDRTEAFF
size: once; J: TRBJ2-1; D: TRBD1; V: TRBV10-2; DNA: TGCGCCAGCAGTGGTACAGGGGGGACTGAGCAGTTCTTC; CDR3: CASSGTGGTEQFF
size: once; J: TRBJ1-2; D: .; V: TRBV6-5; DNA: TGTGCCACCAGGGATACCCACCGGTATGGCTACACCTTC; CDR3: CATRDTHRYGYTF
size: .; J: TRBJ2-7; D: .; V: TRBV6-5; DNA: TGTGCCAGCAGAGAGTCAGGGTATTCTAACGAGCAGTACTTC; CDR3: CASRESGYSNEQYF
size: .; J: TRBJ2-7; D: .; V: TRBV10-3; DNA: TGTGCCATCAGTGTTTCCCCGGGGGAGCAGTACTTC; CDR3: CAISVSPGEQYF
size: .; J: TRBJ1-2; D: .; V: TRBV12-3/TRBV12-4; DNA: TGTGCCAGCAGACCCGCCGGGGGCTACACCTTC; CDR3: CASRPAGGYTF
size: .; J: TRBJ2-5; D: .; V: TRBV5-1; DNA: TGCGCCAGCAGCTTCGGGACCCGACTGTCCGCTCAAGAGACCCAGTACTTC; CDR3: CASSFGTRLSAQETQYF
size: few; J: TRBJ2-3; D: TRBD2; V: TRBV19; DNA: TGTGCCAGTACTCAAGGGACTAGCGGAGATACGCAGTATTTT; CDR3: CASTQGTSGDTQYF
size: .; J: TRBJ1-4; D: TRBD1; V: TRBV15; DNA: TGTGCCACCAGCAGAGATCCCCCAGGACAGGCGGCGAGGGGGGATGAAAAACTGTTTTTT; CDR3: CATSRDPPGQAARGDEKLFF
size: .; J: TRBJ2-2; D: .; V: TRBV9; DNA: TGTGCCAGCAGCACCCTGGACGGGAAGAACACCGGGGAGCTGTTTTTT; CDR3: CASSTLDGKNTGELFF
size: .; J: TRBJ2-3; D: .; V: TRBV6-2/TRBV6-3; DNA: TGTGCCAGCAGCCCCAGCAGGGGCCCAGATACGCAGTATTTT; CDR3: CASSPSRGPDTQYF
size: .; J: TRBJ1-4; D: .; V: TRBV4-1; DNA: TGCGCCAGCAGCCATCCAGACCGTCTTAATGAAAAACTGTTTTTT; CDR3: CASSHPDRLNEKLFF
size: .; J: TRBJ1-2; D: .; V: TRBV5-1; DNA: TGCGCCAGCAGCTTGGCCGCTAACTATGGCTACACCTTC; CDR3: CASSLAANYGYTF
size: .; J: TRBJ2-7; D: TRBD2; V: TRBV7-3; DNA: TGTGCCAGCAGCTTAGCTAGCGGGGGTTCCTACGAGCAGTACTTC; CDR3: CASSLASGGSYEQYF
size: .; J: TRBJ1-3; D: .; V: TRBV7-9; DNA: TGTGCCAGCAGCCTAAACCGGGACGCTGGAAACACCATATATTTT; CDR3: CASSLNRDAGNTIYF
size: .; J: TRBJ1-6; D: TRBD1; V: TRBV15; DNA: TGTGCCACCAGCAGGCGGTGGGCAGGGGGTTCACCCCTCCACTTT; CDR3: CATSRRWAGGSPLHF
size: .; J: TRBJ2-5; D: .; V: TRBV6-1; DNA: TGTGCCAGCAGTGAAGCGCTTGAGACCCAGTACTTC; CDR3: CASSEALETQYF
size: .; J: TRBJ1-6; D: .; V: TRBV28; DNA: TGTGCCAGCAGTTCCAGGGGTTCCTATAATTCACCCCTCCACTTT; CDR3: CASSSRGSYNSPLHF
size: .; J: TRBJ2-7; D: .; V: TRBV4-2; DNA: TGTGCCAGCAGCCAAGAGGCAGTTTACGAGCAGTACTTC; CDR3: CASSQEAVYEQYF
size: .; J: TRBJ2-1; D: .; V: TRBV19; DNA: TGTGCCAGTAGTAAGGTTGGGGGCTCCTACAATGAGCAGTTCTTC; CDR3: CASSKVGGSYNEQFF
size: few; J: TRBJ1-4; D: TRBD1; V: TRBV7-2; DNA: TGTGCCAGCAGCTTTTCAACGCAAGGACAGGGGTCGGCAAAACTGTTTTTT; CDR3: CASSFSTQGQGSAKLFF
size: .; J: TRBJ2-3; D: TRBD1; V: TRBV4-1; DNA: TGCGCCAGCAGCCAAGACGCGATCAGGGGGCGGACTAGCACAGATACGCAGTATTTT; CDR3: CASSQDAIRGRTSTDTQYF